Each of the 9 T cell receptor beta chains below was sequenced from the same sample in a study of identical twins. TCRdb re-derived calls from the 5' RACE reads in MiXCR, one entry per CDR3 protein. The sample lists roughly 710,000 distinct CDR3 sequences, roughly 6% occurring once. Sequenced material: naive T cells sorted from blood. The receptors here all came from a man between 18 and 29 years old in good health.

Only a few counts were recorded for this clonotype. V is TRBV27 and J is TRBJ2-7; D is unresolved. Between the trimmed V and J ends, which lost 6 bases and 3 bases, there was a span of 15 bases. Looked up from germline, CDR1 is MNHEY and CDR2 is SMNVEV (reference sequence). The CDR3 is 14 amino acids. The CDR3 here is CASSSGQNYYEQYF. The CDR3 region has the DNA TGTGCCAGCAGCTCGGGCCAGAACTACTACGAGCAGTACTTC.

The chain joins TRBV25-1 to TRBJ2-2; D possibly corresponds to TRBD1 (6 bases). This CDR3 has 13 residues. Trimming took off 6 bases at V and 5 bases at J, with 10 bases between the two ends. CDR1 is MGHDK and CDR2 is SYGVNS in the germline V gene. The CDR3 loop is CASRQGRTGELFF. The CDR3 nucleotides are TGTGCCAGCAGGCAGGGGCGGACCGGGGAGCTGTTTTTT.

This clonotype was observed many times. At one boundary the junction diverges from the germline segment, which might be a read error. V usage is TRBV5-1 and J usage is TRBJ2-1; 11 bases match TRBD1. CDR1 SGHRS and CDR2 YFSETQ come from the germline V gene. This CDR3 is built from 14 residues. The CDR3 sequence: CASSLGTGGNEQFF. As DNA, the CDR3 is TGTGCCAGCAGCTTAGGGACAGGGGGCAATGAGCAGTTCTTC.

This clonotype showed up many times. The V and J genes are TRBV12-3 or TRBV12-4 and TRBJ2-1, with D maybe TRBD2 (5 bases). This CDR3 has 14 residues. V was trimmed by 6 bases and J by 4 bases, leaving 13 bases between them. In DNA form, the CDR3 reads TGTGCCAGCAGCTTAAGGACTCATTACAATGAGCAGTTCTTC. It encodes CASSLRTHYNEQFF.

The V gene is TRBV2, the J gene TRBJ1-6, with TRBD1 as a possible D gene (5 bases). The CDR3 is 16 residues long. CDR1 and CDR2 from the germline V gene are SNHLY and FYNNEI. V dropped 2 bases and J dropped 1 base, with 9 bases sitting between them. The DNA of the CDR3 is TGTGCCAGCAGTGAAAGGGGAGGGTCCTATAATTCACCCCTCCACTTT. Its protein is CASSERGGSYNSPLHF.

This clonotype was recorded a few times. The chain uses TRBV11-3 and TRBJ2-3; possible D gene TRBD2, 5 bases. The germline V gene encodes CDR1 SGHNT and CDR2 YENEEA. The germline V and J ends were trimmed by 4 bases and 7 bases, with 24 bases remaining between them. The CDR3 sequence is 17 residues long. The CDR3 DNA reads as TGTGCCAGCAGCTCGAGAGGTTCTAGCCCCCGGGTGAATACGCAGTATTTT. Translated, it gives CASSSRGSSPRVNTQYF.

This clonotype was counted ten times or more. This sequence joins TRBV27 and TRBJ2-1, with D perhaps matching TRBD1 (6 bases). This CDR3 is built from 13 residues. Per germline, CDR1 MNHEY and CDR2 SMNVEV (reference sequence). The V end was cut by 5 bases, the J end by 5 bases, with 10 bases between. In DNA form, the CDR3 reads TGTGCCAGCAGTCCGACAGGTAACAATGAGCAGTTCTTC. Residues: CASSPTGNNEQFF.

The chain links TRBV9 to TRBJ2-7; the match to TRBD1 covers 7 bases. The CDR3 sequence is 15 residues long. Germline loops: CDR1 SGDLS, CDR2 YYNGEE. V was clipped by 4 bases and J by 4 bases; unmatched bases: 11. The CDR3 reads CASSSNPGTAYEQYF. The DNA for the CDR3 is TGTGCCAGCAGCTCCAACCCCGGGACAGCTTACGAGCAGTACTTC.

This clonotype was counted many times. The CDR3 DNA follows: TGTGCCAGCAGCAAGGACGGGACTAGCGGCTCCTACGAGCAGTACTTC. As protein: CASSKDGTSGSYEQYF. The V and J genes are TRBV7-9 and TRBJ2-7; 11 bases match TRBD2. After removal of 5 bases from V and 0 bases from J, the junction contained 6 bases not matched to a gene. The CDR3 is 16 residues long. Per the germline V gene, CDR1 is SEHNR and CDR2 is FQNEAQ (reference sequence).